A single sample gave rise to the 32 T cell receptor beta chains below, sequenced in a study of PD-1 blockade in classical Hodgkin lymphoma. Some clones are missing from TCRdb's copy, which holds only in-frame ones; the method was immunoSEQ multiplex PCR. The sample has 50,000 or so clones, around 75% seen once. After autologous stem cell transplantation all patients relapsed, and prior brentuximab vedotin exposure differed between cohorts. The sequenced sample was peripheral blood mononuclear cells (PBMCs), obtained before the second cycle of nivolumab. The receptors here all came from a human donor with classical Hodgkin lymphoma.

This clone was counted once. This chain connects TRBV18 to TRBJ2-1; 8 nucleotides align to TRBD1. Trimming at V came to 1 base and at J to 4 bases, leaving 6 bases not matched to a gene. This CDR3 contains 16 residues. Germline lookup yields CDR1 KGHSH and CDR2 LQKENI. The CDR3 region has the DNA TGTGCCAGCTCACCACTGACAGGGGCCTATTACAATGAGCAGTTCTTC. This sequence encodes CASSPLTGAYYNEQFF.

The chain has TRBV13 and TRBJ2-7; tentative D call: TRBD1 (5 bases). The germline CDR1 and CDR2 sequences are PRHDT and FYEKMQ (reference sequence). The V gene lost 3 bases and the J gene lost 3 bases, with 12 bases spanning the gap. This CDR3 comprises 14 residues. The CDR3 bases are TGTGCCAGCAGCTTTGGGTCAGGGATCTACGAGCAGTACTTC. This codes for CASSFGSGIYEQYF.

By sample fraction, this clone is medium-sized. This chain joins TRBV6-5 and TRBJ1-5; D gene uncertain. The V end was cut by 4 bases, the J end by 11 bases, with 18 bases between. Germline V gene lookup returns CDR1 MNHEY and CDR2 SVGAGI. The CDR3 length is 14 residues. CDR3 in DNA: TGTGCCAGCAGTTCCCTGCGGGGTGGTGGGACCCAGCATTTT. Encoded protein: CASSSLRGGGTQHF.

The V gene is TRBV6-6, the J gene TRBJ2-7, with D perhaps matching TRBD2 (5 bases). V gave up 6 bases and J gave up 7 bases, with 19 bases separating them. CDR3 length equals 14 residues. CDR1 MNHNY and CDR2 SVGAGI come from the germline V gene (reference sequence). The CDR3 region has the DNA TGTGCCAGCAGCGGAGGAGGTTGGACGAGAGAGCAGTACTTC. This gives the protein CASSGGGWTREQYF.

The chain has TRBV7-9 and TRBJ1-4; no firm D call. This CDR3 spans 14 amino acids. The germline V gene encodes CDR1 SEHNR and CDR2 FQNEAQ (reference sequence). The V end lost 5 bases, the J end lost 6 bases, and 13 bases lay between the germline ends. CDR3 nucleotide sequence: TGTGCCAGCAGCCTGAGGAGTGGAGATGAAAAACTGTTTTTT. This sequence encodes CASSLRSGDEKLFF.

The chain employs TRBV6-5 and TRBJ2-3; 7 bases match TRBD2. CDR1 and CDR2 (germline): MNHEY, SVGAGI. The junction had 0 bases not matched to a gene; V was cut back by 0 bases and J by 0 bases. CDR3 length: 15 amino acids. The CDR3 DNA reads TGTGCCAGCAGTTACTCGCGGGAGAGCACAGATACGCAGTATTTT. As protein: CASSYSRESTDTQYF.

The chain links TRBV25-1 to TRBJ2-5; the match to TRBD2 covers 7 bases. The CDR3 sequence is 11 residues long. After removal of 4 bases from V and 10 bases from J, the junction contained 3 bases not matched to a gene. In germline, CDR1 is MGHDK, CDR2 SYGVNS. DNA for the CDR3: TGTGCCAGCAGTGGTCGGGGGGACCAGTACTTC. Protein product: CASSGRGDQYF.

The chain uses TRBV19 and TRBJ2-7, with 9 bases fitting TRBD2. CDR3 length: 14 residues. CDR1 is LNHDA and CDR2 is SQIVND in the germline V gene (reference sequence). J lost 3 bases, V lost 5 bases, and 5 bases had no gene match. The CDR3 region is CASSLGLALYEQYF. The CDR3 DNA reads as TGTGCCAGTAGTCTAGGACTAGCGCTCTACGAGCAGTACTTC. Drawing the rest from reference TRBV19 and TRBJ2-7, the complete variable domain is DGGITQSPKYLFRKEGQNVTLSCEQNLNHDAMYWYRQDPGQGLRLIYYSQIVNDFQKGDIAEGYSVSREKKESFPLTVTSAQKNPTAFYLCASSLGLALYEQYFGPGTRLTVT.

The chain carries TRBV7-2 and TRBJ2-1, with unresolved D. The CDR3 sequence is 14 residues long. V lost 4 bases to trimming and J lost 2 bases, with 9 bases between them. Per the germline V gene, CDR1 is SGHTA and CDR2 is FQGNSA. CDR3 region: CTSSYSRTYNEQFF. CDR3 in DNA: TGTACCAGCAGCTATAGCAGGACCTACAATGAGCAGTTCTTC.

The chain employs TRBV5-1 and TRBJ1-2; no clear D gene. CDR1 SGHRS and CDR2 YFSETQ come from the germline V gene. The CDR3 loop spans 15 amino acids. Trimming removed 0 bases at V and 0 bases at J, with 9 bases between. CDR3 region: CASSLGAPANYGYTF. The CDR3 nucleotides read TGCGCCAGCAGCTTGGGGGCCCCAGCTAACTATGGCTACACCTTC.

The chain links TRBV6-1 to TRBJ2-7; D unresolved. The V gene lost 2 bases and the J gene lost 6 bases, with 5 bases spanning the gap. The CDR3 extends over 11 amino acids. CDR1 and CDR2 (germline): MNHNS, SASEGT. In nucleotides, the CDR3 is TGTGCCAGCAGTGAATTAGGCGAGCAGTACTTC. Translation gives CASSELGEQYF.

The chain joins TRBV2 to TRBJ1-5; D is uncertain. V was cut by 2 bases and J by 6 bases, with 8 bases left in between. The CDR3 has 13 amino acids. The germline gives CDR1 SNHLY, CDR2 FYNNEI. DNA for the CDR3: TGTGCCAGCAGTGAATGGGGAGCTCAGCCCCAGCATTTT. Residues: CASSEWGAQPQHF.

This sequence joins TRBV6-5 and TRBJ2-7; 12 nucleotides line up with TRBD2. V shed 4 bases, J shed 2 bases, and the junction held 0 bases outside the gene matches. The germline V gene has CDR1 MNHEY and CDR2 SVGAGI. The CDR3 consists of 14 residues. The CDR3 reads CASSSSGRAYEQYF. In DNA form, the CDR3 reads TGTGCCAGCAGTTCTAGCGGGAGGGCCTACGAGCAGTACTTC.

Details on this clone: This CDR3 is also generated by other DNA sequences in the sample. The rearrangement joins TRBV11-2 to TRBJ2-7; D might be TRBD1 (7 bases). Germline CDR1 is SGHAT and CDR2 is FQNNGV. The CDR3 is 15 residues long. With 2 bases removed from V and 0 bases from J, the gap between germline ends came to 11 bases. The CDR3 DNA follows: TGTGCCAGCAGCTTAAGGCGGGACAGCTCCTACGAGCAGTACTTC. Translating gives CASSLRRDSSYEQYF.

CDR3 residues: CASSPAGFTEAFF. The CDR3 DNA follows: TGTGCCAGCAGCCCCGCAGGGTTCACTGAAGCTTTCTTT. V usage is TRBV4-2 and J usage is TRBJ1-1; possible D gene TRBD1, 5 bases. The CDR3 loop spans 13 amino acids. The germline V gene encodes CDR1 LGHNA and CDR2 YNFKEQ. The ends were cut back, 4 bases at V and 4 bases at J, with 10 bases in the middle.

CDR3 in amino acids: CASSELDSQETQYF. The CDR3, as DNA: TGTGCCAGCAGTGAACTGGACAGCCAAGAGACCCAGTACTTC. This rearrangement joins TRBV6-1 to TRBJ2-5; D possibly corresponds to TRBD1 (6 bases). The CDR3 spans 14 residues. Germline V lookup: CDR1 MNHNS, CDR2 SASEGT. Trimming left V 2 bases short and J 1 base short, with 8 bases between.

The rearrangement joins TRBV7-2 to TRBJ2-6, with D unclear. The ends were cut back, 5 bases at V and 0 bases at J, with 5 bases in the middle. The CDR3 contains 14 residues. The germline V gene has CDR1 SGHTA and CDR2 FQGNSA. The CDR3 is CASSPSSGANVLTF. The CDR3 bases are TGTGCCAGCAGCCCTAGCTCTGGGGCCAACGTCCTGACTTTC.

The V gene is TRBV28, the J gene TRBJ2-2; 7 bases fit TRBD1. V lost 6 bases to trimming and J lost 3 bases; unmatched junction nucleotides: 10. This CDR3 region has 16 residues. CDR1 MDHEN and CDR2 SYDVKM come from the germline V gene. CDR3 DNA sequence: TGTGCCAGCAGGGGCGGACAGGACCAATACACCGGGGAGCTGTTTTTT. It encodes CASRGGQDQYTGELFF.

This clone was seen once. The chain has TRBV9 and TRBJ2-3, with 7 bases aligning to TRBD2. With 2 bases clipped from V and 1 base from J, the junction kept 4 bases outside the gene matches. Looked up from germline, CDR1 is SGDLS and CDR2 is YYNGEE. CDR3 length: 15 residues. This chain's CDR3 is CASSVGGGGTDTQYF. CDR3 nucleotides: TGTGCCAGCAGCGTTGGTGGGGGGGGCACAGATACGCAGTATTTT.

This chain connects TRBV4-1 to TRBJ2-5; possible D gene TRBD1, 5 bases. The CDR3 consists of 14 residues. Trimming cost V 4 bases and J 4 bases, with 13 bases left between them. CDR1 is MGHRA and CDR2 is YSYEKL in the germline V gene. CDR3 in amino acids: CASSLPTERETQYF. CDR3 bases: TGCGCCAGCAGCCTACCGACAGAACGAGAGACCCAGTACTTC.

The rearrangement uses TRBV7-9 and TRBJ1-3, with a tentative D call TRBD1 (5 bases). From germline, CDR1 is SEHNR and CDR2 FQNEAQ (reference sequence). The V and J ends lost 1 base and 2 bases respectively, with 12 bases between them. The CDR3 has 16 amino acids. The CDR3 here is CASSLGGGSAGNTIYF. The DNA of the CDR3 is TGTGCCAGCAGCTTAGGGGGGGGTTCGGCTGGAAACACCATATATTTT.

The chain joins TRBV5-8 to TRBJ1-1; unclear D gene. Per the germline V gene, CDR1 is SGHTS and CDR2 is YDEGEE. V shed 2 bases and J shed 4 bases, with 15 bases lying between them. The CDR3 covers 15 residues. DNA of the CDR3: TGTGCCAGCAGCTTTACCCCGGGCAGTAGCACTGAAGCTTTCTTT. Translation gives CASSFTPGSSTEAFF.

The rearrangement links TRBV6-5 to TRBJ1-1; no firm D call. The CDR3 runs to 12 residues. Trimming removed 7 bases from V and 1 base from J, with 7 bases in between. From germline, CDR1 is MNHEY and CDR2 SVGAGI. This chain's CDR3 is CASTNRNTEAFF. The DNA for the CDR3 is TGTGCCAGCACCAACAGGAACACTGAAGCTTTCTTT.

J is TRBJ1-5 and V is TRBV28; D remains ambiguous. The CDR3 is made up of 19 amino acids. The germline V gene has CDR1 MDHEN and CDR2 SYDVKM. Deletions cut 5 bases from V and 3 bases from J, with 26 bases between. In nucleotides, the CDR3 is TGTGCCAGCAGTAGACCGTCGGACCAACCCTCTAATCACAATCAGCCCCAGCATTTT. Its protein product is CASSRPSDQPSNHNQPQHF. Full variable domain (missing parts from reference TRBV28 and TRBJ1-5): DVKVTQSSRYLVKRTGEKVFLECVQDMDHENMFWYRQDPGLGLRLIYFSYDVKMKEKGDIPEGYSVSREKKERFSLILESASTNQTSMYLCASSRPSDQPSNHNQPQHFGDGTRLSIL.

The chain combines TRBV25-1 with TRBJ1-2; unclear D gene. CDR1 and CDR2 from the germline V gene are MGHDK and SYGVNS. This CDR3 has 14 residues. Trimming cost V 1 base and J 8 bases, with 14 bases left between them. The CDR3, as DNA: TGTGCCAGCAGTGAATCCTTCGGGTTGGCGGGCTACACCTTC. The encoded protein is CASSESFGLAGYTF.

This clone was picked up a small number of times. Written as DNA, the CDR3 is TGTGCCAGCAGCTTGCAGGGTGGCACCGGGGAGCTGTTTTTT. Amino acid sequence: CASSLQGGTGELFF. The chain has TRBV5-4 and TRBJ2-2; possibly TRBD1 for D (5 bases). From germline, CDR1 is SGHNT and CDR2 YYREEE (reference sequence). The CDR3 covers 14 residues. Deletions cut 1 base from V and 4 bases from J, with 8 bases between.

V and J are TRBV19 and TRBJ1-1; unclear D gene. Germline CDR1 is LNHDA and CDR2 is SQIVND (reference sequence). CDR3 size: 14 residues. Trimming stripped 3 bases from V and 0 bases from J, with 8 bases between. The CDR3 protein is CASSMGRLNTEAFF. For the CDR3, the DNA is TGTGCCAGTAGTATGGGCAGGCTGAACACTGAAGCTTTCTTT.

This clone was counted a single time. The same CDR3 is also encoded by other DNA sequences in this sample. CDR3 sequence (DNA): TGCGCCAGCAGCCTCCGGACTATAACAGATACGCAGTATTTT. Its protein product is CASSLRTITDTQYF. This chain joins TRBV4-1 and TRBJ2-3; tentatively, D is TRBD2 (6 bases). Germline loops: CDR1 MGHRA, CDR2 YSYEKL. V was shortened by 4 bases and J by 3 bases, with 11 bases between the two germline ends. The CDR3 runs 14 residues.

The chain couples TRBV28 to TRBJ2-7; 7 bases match TRBD2. In germline, CDR1 is MDHEN, CDR2 SYDVKM. The V and J ends lost 2 bases and 2 bases, in that order; junction bases with no gene match: 15. CDR3 length: 18 residues. The CDR3 DNA is TGTGCCAGCAGTTTACCCCCTCGGATGTTAGCGGGTACCTACGAGCAGTACTTC. Translating it yields CASSLPPRMLAGTYEQYF.

The rearrangement joins TRBV7-2 to TRBJ2-7; TRBD2 matches 8 bases. Germline V gives CDR1 SGHTA, CDR2 FQGNSA. CDR3 size: 12 residues. V lost 11 bases to trimming and J lost 4 bases; unmatched junction nucleotides: 7. The CDR3 sequence is CASRTSLYEQYF. In DNA form, the CDR3 reads TGTGCCTCACGGACTAGCTTATACGAGCAGTACTTC.

The chain has TRBV29-1 and TRBJ1-1; TRBD1 matches at 9 bases. The CDR3 sequence is 12 residues long. Germline CDR1 and CDR2: SQVTM and ANQGSEA. CDR3 DNA: TGCAGGGGACAGGGACTGAACACTGAAGCTTTCTTT. It is translated as CRGQGLNTEAFF.

The J gene is TRBJ2-5, the V gene TRBV6-6; 7 bases fit TRBD1. CDR3 size: 14 residues. Trimming took 6 bases from V and 5 from J; bases not matched to a gene: 9. The V gene's germline CDR1 is MNHNY and CDR2 SVGAGI (reference sequence). The CDR3 here is CASSRHRGRETQYF. DNA of the CDR3: TGTGCCAGCAGCCGACACAGGGGTAGGGAGACCCAGTACTTC.